This TCR beta chain comes out of a study of T cells in Graves' hyperthyroidism and ophthalmopathy. Study in general: Before treatment of any kind, peripheral blood was taken at initial diagnosis.

Overall study results and limits: From stable hyperthyroidism, ophthalmopathy was separated by a 13 V-J model.

Many counts were recorded for this clonotype. Its antigen is unknown. Researchers took RNA transcripts and amplified the TCR beta CDR3 regions from them. HTBI primers were used for first-round RT-PCR of the TCR CDR3. TCRdb itself ran the multiplex PCR reads through MiXCR, one entry per CDR3 protein. Found here are roughly 100,000 distinct CDR3 sequences, 47% of them singletons; the top ten hold approximately 27%. Trimming cost V 3 bases and J 0 bases; bases outside gene matches: 15. Per the germline V gene, CDR1 is SGHRS and CDR2 is YFSETQ. This CDR3 region has 20 residues. Graves' hyperthyroidism was deemed stable absent ophthalmopathy progression within 18 months. Hyperthyroidism in the patients, aged 18 to 65, was newly diagnosed and under 2 months in duration.

Specimen: blood. This TCR was recovered from a man in his forties or fifties with Graves' hyperthyroidism. The J gene is TRBJ2-6, the V gene TRBV5-1; 7 bases line up with TRBD1. The CDR3 here is CASSSHEVGQAISGANVLTF. The CDR3 DNA follows: TGCGCCAGCAGCTCCCACGAGGTCGGACAGGCGATCTCTGGGGCCAACGTCCTGACTTTC. Full variable domain (missing parts from reference TRBV5-1 and TRBJ2-6): KAGVTQTPRYLIKTRGQQVTLSCSPISGHRSVSWYQQTPGQGLQFLFEYFSETQRNKGNFPGRFSGRQFSNSRSEMNVSTLELGDSALYLCASSSHEVGQAISGANVLTFGAGSRLTVL.